The T cell receptor (beta chain) under discussion was sequenced for a study of graft-versus-host responses after intestinal transplantation. Study background: Isolated intestinal, liver-intestinal, or multivisceral transplants had been given to the recipients. Tacrolimus and steroids were given for about 3 years to all recipients after anti-thymocyte globulin induction.

Libraries were prepared by immunoSEQ multiplex PCR; TCRdb keeps only in-frame clonotypes and omits some of them. The data hold 15,000 to 20,000 clones, with roughly a third observed a single time. Trimming stripped 0 bases from V and 5 bases from J, with 11 bases between. Germline values: CDR1 SGDLS, CDR2 YYNGEE. There are 14 residues in the CDR3. Study observations and caveats: The study found high graft-versus-host to host-versus-graft clonal ratios in allografts of patients with graft-donor T cell macrochimerism.

The responders that had proliferated, CFSE-low CD3+CD4+ and CD3+CD8+ cells, were sorted after the reaction. The gene calls are TRBV9 and TRBJ2-5; D is unresolved. This TCR was recovered from a human patient who was an organ donor for intestinal transplantation. The sample was alloreactive CD4+ T cells from a mixed lymphocyte reaction culture, taken before transplantation. As for subset: CFSE-low proliferating T cells sorted from roughly six-day pre-transplant mixed lymphocyte reaction (GvH or HvG direction). In nucleotides, the CDR3 is TGTGCCAGCAGCGTAGGTTTTAGCCTGGAGACCCAGTACTTC. This codes for CASSVGFSLETQYF.